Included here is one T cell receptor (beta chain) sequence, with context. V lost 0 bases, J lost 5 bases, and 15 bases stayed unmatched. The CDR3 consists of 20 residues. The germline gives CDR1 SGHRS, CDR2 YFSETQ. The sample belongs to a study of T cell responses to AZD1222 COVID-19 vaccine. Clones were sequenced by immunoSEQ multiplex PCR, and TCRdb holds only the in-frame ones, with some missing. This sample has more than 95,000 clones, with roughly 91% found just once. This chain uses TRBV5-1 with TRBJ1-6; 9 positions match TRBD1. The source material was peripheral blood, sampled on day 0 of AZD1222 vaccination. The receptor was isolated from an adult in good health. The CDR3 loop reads CASSLGSGTGKSGDNSPLHF. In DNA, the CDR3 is TGCGCCAGCAGCTTGGGGTCCGGGACAGGGAAGTCTGGAGATAATTCACCCCTCCACTTT.